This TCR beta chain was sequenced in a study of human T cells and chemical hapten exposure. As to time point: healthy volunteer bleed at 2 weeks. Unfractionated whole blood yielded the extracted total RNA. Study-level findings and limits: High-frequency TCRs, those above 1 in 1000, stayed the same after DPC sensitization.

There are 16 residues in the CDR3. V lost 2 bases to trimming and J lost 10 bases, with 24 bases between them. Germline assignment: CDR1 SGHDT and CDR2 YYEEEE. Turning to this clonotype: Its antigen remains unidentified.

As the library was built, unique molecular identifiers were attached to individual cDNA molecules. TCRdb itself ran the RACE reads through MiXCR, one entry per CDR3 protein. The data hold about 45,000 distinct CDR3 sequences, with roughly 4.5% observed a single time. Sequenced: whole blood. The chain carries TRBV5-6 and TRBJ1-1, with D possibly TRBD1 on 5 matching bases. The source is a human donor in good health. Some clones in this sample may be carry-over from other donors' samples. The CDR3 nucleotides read TGTGCCAGCAGCTTAACTAAAGGGGCACCCCAAATGAGAGCTTTCTTT. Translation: CASSLTKGAPQMRAFF.